This is a list of T cell receptor beta chains from one sample in a study of T cell changes during pregnancy in multiple sclerosis. Here immunoSEQ multiplex PCR was the method, and the copy in TCRdb shows in-frame clones only, minus some. The sample includes 25,000 or so clones, approximately 86% of them seen just once. The input for sequencing was CD4+ T cells from peripheral blood mononuclear cells, taken in the first trimester of pregnancy. The receptors derive from a female donor in good health, enrolled as a control in a pregnancy study. Each CDR3 is given with its conserved first and last residue. The order of the fields is clone size, V gene, CDR3 length, J gene, D gene, CDR3 protein, CDR3 DNA. The D gene is left open where the match is weak. Only some rows state a clone size, as once, few, many or a class for expanded clones.

clone size: NA; V gene: TRBV9; CDR3 length: 20; J gene: TRBJ1-5; D gene: NA; CDR3 protein: CASSPPRGKSTGNSNQPQHF; CDR3 DNA: TGTGCCAGCAGCCCACCCCGGGGGAAAAGCACCGGCAATAGCAATCAGCCCCAGCATTTT
clone size: NA; V gene: TRBV7-2; CDR3 length: 15; J gene: TRBJ2-7; D gene: NA; CDR3 protein: CASSETGISSYEQYF; CDR3 DNA: TGTGCCAGCAGCGAGACCGGGATCAGCTCCTACGAGCAGTACTTC
clone size: NA; V gene: TRBV27; CDR3 length: 13; J gene: TRBJ2-3; D gene: TRBD2; CDR3 protein: CATRDGGADTQYF; CDR3 DNA: TGTGCCACCAGAGACGGGGGGGCAGATACGCAGTATTTT
clone size: once; V gene: TRBV5-4; CDR3 length: 14; J gene: TRBJ1-4; D gene: TRBD1; CDR3 protein: CASSLTGTAEKLFF; CDR3 DNA: TGTGCCAGCAGTCTGACCGGGACAGCAGAAAAACTGTTTTTT
clone size: once; V gene: TRBV5-4; CDR3 length: 15; J gene: TRBJ2-3; D gene: TRBD1; CDR3 protein: CASSLQGARTDTQYF; CDR3 DNA: TGTGCCAGCAGCCTACAGGGGGCCCGCACAGATACGCAGTATTTT
clone size: NA; V gene: TRBV5-1; CDR3 length: 14; J gene: TRBJ1-1; D gene: NA; CDR3 protein: CASSSPREDTEAFF; CDR3 DNA: TGCGCCAGCAGCTCCCCGAGGGAGGACACTGAAGCTTTCTTT
clone size: NA; V gene: TRBV28; CDR3 length: 17; J gene: TRBJ2-7; D gene: NA; CDR3 protein: CASSLASTGTGLREQYF; CDR3 DNA: TGTGCCAGCAGTTTAGCCTCCACCGGGACTGGACTACGCGAGCAGTACTTC
clone size: NA; V gene: TRBV7-9; CDR3 length: 14; J gene: TRBJ2-5; D gene: TRBD2; CDR3 protein: CATPSGGVSETQYF; CDR3 DNA: TGTGCCACCCCCAGCGGGGGGGTTAGTGAGACCCAGTACTTC
clone size: NA; V gene: TRBV5-5; CDR3 length: 15; J gene: TRBJ1-1; D gene: TRBD1; CDR3 protein: CASSPTGARRAEAFF; CDR3 DNA: TGTGCCAGCAGCCCGACAGGGGCGCGGAGGGCTGAAGCTTTCTTT
clone size: NA; V gene: TRBV5-1; CDR3 length: 14; J gene: TRBJ1-4; D gene: TRBD1; CDR3 protein: CASSTGQGGEKLFF; CDR3 DNA: TGCGCCAGCAGCACGGGACAGGGAGGGGAAAAACTGTTTTTT
clone size: NA; V gene: TRBV11-3; CDR3 length: 17; J gene: TRBJ2-5; D gene: TRBD2; CDR3 protein: CASSSGLAGGLQETQYF; CDR3 DNA: TGTGCCAGCAGCTCGGGACTAGCGGGGGGCCTACAAGAGACCCAGTACTTC
clone size: few; V gene: TRBV29-1; CDR3 length: 14; J gene: TRBJ2-7; D gene: TRBD2; CDR3 protein: CSGGTSGRSYEQYF; CDR3 DNA: TGCAGCGGAGGGACTAGCGGACGTTCCTACGAGCAGTACTTC
clone size: NA; V gene: TRBV11-3; CDR3 length: 14; J gene: TRBJ1-6; D gene: TRBD1; CDR3 protein: CASSYDRGGSPLHF; CDR3 DNA: TGTGCCAGCAGCTACGACAGGGGAGGATCACCCCTCCACTTT
clone size: NA; V gene: TRBV7-9; CDR3 length: 15; J gene: TRBJ1-2; D gene: NA; CDR3 protein: CASSFIQGLDYGYTF; CDR3 DNA: TGTGCCAGCAGCTTCATCCAGGGCCTTGACTATGGCTACACCTTC
clone size: NA; V gene: TRBV10-3; CDR3 length: 15; J gene: TRBJ2-2; D gene: TRBD2; CDR3 protein: CAINRLAGDTGELFF; CDR3 DNA: TGTGCCATCAACCGACTAGCGGGTGACACCGGGGAGCTGTTTTTT
clone size: NA; V gene: TRBV5-1; CDR3 length: 16; J gene: TRBJ2-5; D gene: TRBD1; CDR3 protein: CASSSTGGSVQETQYF; CDR3 DNA: TGCGCCAGCAGCTCGACAGGGGGAAGTGTACAAGAGACCCAGTACTTC
clone size: NA; V gene: TRBV7-8; CDR3 length: 17; J gene: TRBJ2-5; D gene: TRBD2; CDR3 protein: CASSFYGLAGDRETQYF; CDR3 DNA: TGTGCCAGCAGCTTCTACGGACTAGCGGGAGATAGGGAGACCCAGTACTTC
clone size: NA; V gene: TRBV6-4; CDR3 length: 14; J gene: TRBJ2-3; D gene: TRBD2; CDR3 protein: CASSGLAGADTQYF; CDR3 DNA: TGTGCCAGCAGTGGACTAGCGGGAGCAGATACGCAGTATTTT
clone size: NA; V gene: TRBV4-1; CDR3 length: 19; J gene: TRBJ1-2; D gene: TRBD1; CDR3 protein: CASSQDFFRGGQGNYGYTF; CDR3 DNA: TGCGCCAGCAGCCAAGATTTTTTCAGAGGGGGACAGGGAAACTATGGCTACACCTTC
clone size: NA; V gene: TRBV4-1; CDR3 length: 16; J gene: TRBJ1-4; D gene: TRBD1; CDR3 protein: CASSLVPGQGTGKLFF; CDR3 DNA: TGCGCCAGCAGCCTCGTACCGGGACAGGGGACCGGAAAACTGTTTTTT
clone size: NA; V gene: TRBV7-6; CDR3 length: 17; J gene: TRBJ2-7; D gene: TRBD2; CDR3 protein: CASSSTAGLAGVGEQYF; CDR3 DNA: TGTGCCAGCAGCTCCACCGCCGGACTAGCGGGAGTCGGAGAGCAGTACTTC
clone size: NA; V gene: TRBV6-5; CDR3 length: 14; J gene: TRBJ2-7; D gene: NA; CDR3 protein: CASSYSSGDYEQYF; CDR3 DNA: TGTGCCAGCAGTTACTCGTCCGGGGACTACGAGCAGTACTTC
clone size: NA; V gene: TRBV5-5; CDR3 length: 17; J gene: TRBJ2-7; D gene: TRBD2; CDR3 protein: CASSLGTSGGAFREQYF; CDR3 DNA: TGTGCCAGCAGCCTCGGGACTAGCGGGGGGGCGTTTAGGGAGCAGTACTTC
clone size: NA; V gene: TRBV9; CDR3 length: 13; J gene: TRBJ2-2; D gene: NA; CDR3 protein: CASSVYGTGELFF; CDR3 DNA: TGTGCCAGCAGCGTGTACGGGACCGGGGAGCTGTTTTTT
clone size: NA; V gene: TRBV4-1; CDR3 length: 13; J gene: TRBJ1-4; D gene: NA; CDR3 protein: CASSRDMGEKLFF; CDR3 DNA: TGCGCCAGCAGCCGGGACATGGGTGAAAAACTGTTTTTT
clone size: once; V gene: TRBV7-2; CDR3 length: 14; J gene: TRBJ2-5; D gene: TRBD2; CDR3 protein: CASSGGGFQETQYF; CDR3 DNA: TGTGCCAGCAGCGGCGGGGGGTTCCAAGAGACCCAGTACTTC
clone size: NA; V gene: TRBV27; CDR3 length: 10; J gene: TRBJ2-7; D gene: TRBD1; CDR3 protein: CASKRTGEYF; CDR3 DNA: TGTGCCAGCAAGCGGACAGGGGAATACTTC
clone size: NA; V gene: TRBV5-5; CDR3 length: 19; J gene: TRBJ2-1; D gene: TRBD2; CDR3 protein: CASSLSGLAGGLRGNEQFF; CDR3 DNA: TGTGCCAGCAGCTTGAGCGGACTAGCGGGGGGGCTTCGTGGCAATGAGCAGTTCTTC
clone size: NA; V gene: TRBV7-9; CDR3 length: 15; J gene: TRBJ1-2; D gene: NA; CDR3 protein: CASSLFVLEGYGYTF; CDR3 DNA: TGTGCCAGCAGCTTGTTTGTCCTAGAGGGCTATGGCTACACCTTC
clone size: NA; V gene: TRBV5-6; CDR3 length: 14; J gene: TRBJ2-5; D gene: NA; CDR3 protein: CASSPGPGVETQYF; CDR3 DNA: TGTGCCAGCAGCCCAGGGCCAGGGGTCGAGACCCAGTACTTC
clone size: NA; V gene: TRBV9; CDR3 length: 14; J gene: TRBJ2-7; D gene: TRBD2; CDR3 protein: CASSFGVAGYEQYF; CDR3 DNA: TGTGCCAGCAGCTTTGGGGTAGCGGGGTACGAGCAGTACTTC
clone size: once; V gene: TRBV5-1; CDR3 length: 15; J gene: TRBJ1-4; D gene: NA; CDR3 protein: CASSLVSGTNEKLFF; CDR3 DNA: TGCGCCAGCAGCTTGGTATCAGGGACTAATGAAAAACTGTTTTTT
clone size: NA; V gene: TRBV6-5; CDR3 length: 12; J gene: TRBJ1-2; D gene: NA; CDR3 protein: CASSYQGHGYTF; CDR3 DNA: TGTGCCAGCAGTTATCAGGGTCATGGCTACACCTTC
clone size: NA; V gene: TRBV5-7; CDR3 length: 17; J gene: TRBJ1-3; D gene: TRBD1; CDR3 protein: CASSPTERQGSGNTIYF; CDR3 DNA: TGTGCCAGCAGTCCTACCGAGAGACAGGGGTCGGGAAACACCATATATTTT
clone size: NA; V gene: TRBV4-2; CDR3 length: 16; J gene: TRBJ1-2; D gene: NA; CDR3 protein: CASSQDKGVGAYGYTF; CDR3 DNA: TGTGCCAGCAGCCAAGATAAAGGAGTGGGGGCCTATGGCTACACCTTC
clone size: NA; V gene: TRBV2; CDR3 length: 13; J gene: TRBJ1-5; D gene: NA; CDR3 protein: CASTPERDQPQHF; CDR3 DNA: TGTGCCAGCACCCCCGAGAGGGATCAGCCCCAGCATTTT
clone size: NA; V gene: TRBV5-4; CDR3 length: 16; J gene: TRBJ2-4; D gene: TRBD1; CDR3 protein: CASSSGTARSVNIQYF; CDR3 DNA: TGTGCCAGCAGCTCTGGGACAGCTCGGTCTGTAAACATTCAGTACTTC
clone size: NA; V gene: TRBV27; CDR3 length: 17; J gene: TRBJ2-1; D gene: NA; CDR3 protein: CASSIFPPGSLYNEQFF; CDR3 DNA: TGTGCCAGCAGTATATTCCCGCCGGGGTCCCTATACAATGAGCAGTTCTTC
clone size: few; V gene: TRBV5-1; CDR3 length: 14; J gene: TRBJ1-6; D gene: TRBD1; CDR3 protein: CASSSTGVNSPLHF; CDR3 DNA: TGCGCCAGCAGCTCGACAGGGGTTAATTCACCCCTCCACTTT